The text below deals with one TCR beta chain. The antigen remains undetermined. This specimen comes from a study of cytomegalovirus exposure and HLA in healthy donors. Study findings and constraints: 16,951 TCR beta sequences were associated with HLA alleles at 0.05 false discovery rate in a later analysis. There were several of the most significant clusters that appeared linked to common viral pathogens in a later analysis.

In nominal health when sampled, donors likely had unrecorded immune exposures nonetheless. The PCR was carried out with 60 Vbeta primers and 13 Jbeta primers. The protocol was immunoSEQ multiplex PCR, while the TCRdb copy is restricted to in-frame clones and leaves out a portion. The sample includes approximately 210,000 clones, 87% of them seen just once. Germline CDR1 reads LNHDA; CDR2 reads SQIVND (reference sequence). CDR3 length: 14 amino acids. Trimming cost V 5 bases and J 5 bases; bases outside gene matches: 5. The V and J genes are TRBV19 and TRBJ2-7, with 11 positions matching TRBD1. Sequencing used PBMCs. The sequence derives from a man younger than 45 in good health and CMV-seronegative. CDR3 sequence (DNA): TGTGCCAGTAGTGCTTGGGACAGGGGGGACGAGCAGTACTTC. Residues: CASSAWDRGDEQYF.